The subject of this entry is one TCR beta chain. The record originates from a study of blood T cells in healthy people across ages. This CDR3 region has 15 residues. V shed 6 bases and J shed 3 bases, with 16 bases lying between them. Germline V lookup: CDR1 SGHDN, CDR2 FVKESK. Together with a sample-barcoded 5' primer, a J-beta primer mix was included in a second PCR lasting about 6 to 12 cycles. TCRdb fed the 5' RACE reads into MiXCR, producing one record per CDR3 protein. The profile covers hundreds of thousands of distinct CDR3 sequences, with under 80% appearing a single time and 25% to 35% taken by the ten largest.

Material: blood. The chain joins TRBV14 to TRBJ2-3; no firm D call. The receptor was derived from a man under 40 in good health. CDR3 protein: CASSHDVTATDTQYF. The CDR3 DNA is TGTGCCAGCAGTCACGACGTGACGGCGACAGATACGCAGTATTTT.